Listed here are 8 T cell receptor beta chains from one sample, sequenced in a study of shared clonotypes between healthy human individuals. Sequenced by immunoSEQ multiplex PCR; TCRdb stores in-frame clones only, minus some. The sample has 2.3 million or so clones, more than 85% seen once. Sequencing was carried out using naive CD4+ T cells from PBMCs. Subset in this sample: CD45RA+ positively selected. The receptors were gathered from a man aged 18-30 years in good health. Some clones in this sample may be carry-over from other donors' samples.

The V gene is TRBV2, the J gene TRBJ2-5; the match to TRBD2 covers 10 bases. The germline V gene encodes CDR1 SNHLY and CDR2 FYNNEI. The junction had 8 bases not matched to a gene; V was cut back by 4 bases and J by 6 bases. The CDR3 loop spans 15 amino acids. CDR3 loop: CASSGEAGGTKTQYF. The CDR3 DNA sequence: TGTGCCAGCAGTGGTGAAGCGGGAGGGACAAAGACCCAGTACTTC.

In this sample, this clone turned up once. The chain combines TRBV30 with TRBJ1-6; perhaps TRBD1 as D (6 bases). Germline V gives CDR1 GTSNPN, CDR2 SVGIG (reference sequence). V lost 2 bases and J 15 bases, leaving 17 bases between the germline ends. This CDR3 spans 13 amino acids. In DNA, the CDR3 is TGTGCCTGGAGTCAGGGTCTTCCACAGGGCCTCCACTTT. Translation gives CAWSQGLPQGLHF.

Comment on this clone: The sample contains more than one DNA sequence encoding this CDR3. This rearrangement joins TRBV5-1 to TRBJ2-5; D is possibly TRBD2 (6 bases). Between the trimmed V and J ends, which lost 0 bases and 1 base, there was a span of 10 bases. The CDR3 is made up of 15 amino acids. Germline CDR1 and CDR2: SGHRS and YFSETQ. The chain's CDR3 is CASSLGAGPQETQYF. The CDR3 DNA reads as TGCGCCAGCAGCTTGGGGGCGGGGCCCCAAGAGACCCAGTACTTC.

V is TRBV11-3 and J is TRBJ1-6; a weak D match, TRBD1 (6 bases). The V end lost 5 bases, the J end lost 9 bases, and 17 bases lay between the germline ends. This CDR3 region has 15 residues. Germline assignment: CDR1 SGHNT and CDR2 YENEEA. CDR3 protein: CASSKGNRERSPLHF. CDR3 DNA sequence: TGTGCCAGCAGCAAAGGTAACAGGGAACGTTCACCCCTCCACTTT.

The chain recombines TRBV9 with TRBJ1-1; D remains unclear. There are 16 residues in the CDR3. Germline lookup yields CDR1 SGDLS and CDR2 YYNGEE. Trimming took off 1 base at V and 1 base at J, with 14 bases between the two ends. The CDR3 loop is CASSVSSRNANTEAFF. The DNA of the CDR3 is TGTGCCAGCAGCGTATCTTCAAGGAACGCGAACACTGAAGCTTTCTTT.

This clone appeared a few times. The chain combines TRBV29-1 with TRBJ1-1; no firm D call. The CDR3 runs to 13 residues. Germline V gene sequence: CDR1 SQVTM, CDR2 ANQGSEA. Trimming left V 4 bases short and J 6 bases short, with 15 bases between. The CDR3 sequence is CSVVLFPGAEAFF. For the CDR3, the DNA is TGCAGCGTTGTACTGTTTCCCGGGGCTGAAGCTTTCTTT.

J is TRBJ1-1 and V is TRBV28; TRBD1 is a possible D gene (6 bases). Trimming took 1 base from V and 0 from J, leaving 12 bases between them. Germline V gene sequence: CDR1 MDHEN, CDR2 SYDVKM. This CDR3 comprises 16 residues. The chain's CDR3 is CASSLYQGRMNTEAFF. For the CDR3, the DNA is TGTGCCAGCAGTTTATACCAGGGGCGGATGAACACTGAAGCTTTCTTT.

The rearrangement links TRBV9 to TRBJ2-1, with 7 positions matching TRBD2. The CDR3 is 15 amino acids. V shed 4 bases and J 9 bases; nucleotides not matched to a gene: 13. Germline V CDR1 and CDR2: SGDLS, YYNGEE. Here the CDR3 DNA reads TGTGCCAGCAGCCCCCTGAGTCGGGAGGTGGGTGAGCAGTTCTTC. It codes for CASSPLSREVGEQFF.